This TCR beta chain was obtained from a study of blood T cell repertoires in COVID-19. Measured with immunoSEQ multiplex PCR; TCRdb has only the in-frame clones, and not every one. This table holds more than 200,000 clones, about 86% found once. The V end lost 8 bases, the J end lost 11 bases, and 24 bases lay between the germline ends. CDR3 length equals 14 residues. CDR1 is MDHEN and CDR2 is SYDVKM in the germline V gene. This TCR was recovered from a man older than 75 with acute or convalescent COVID-19. Sequenced input: peripheral blood. V usage is TRBV28 and J usage is TRBJ1-1; no clear D gene. CDR3 amino acids: CASPPLGRAGEAFF. For the CDR3, the DNA is TGTGCCAGCCCACCCCTAGGGAGGGCCGGGGAGGCTTTCTTT.